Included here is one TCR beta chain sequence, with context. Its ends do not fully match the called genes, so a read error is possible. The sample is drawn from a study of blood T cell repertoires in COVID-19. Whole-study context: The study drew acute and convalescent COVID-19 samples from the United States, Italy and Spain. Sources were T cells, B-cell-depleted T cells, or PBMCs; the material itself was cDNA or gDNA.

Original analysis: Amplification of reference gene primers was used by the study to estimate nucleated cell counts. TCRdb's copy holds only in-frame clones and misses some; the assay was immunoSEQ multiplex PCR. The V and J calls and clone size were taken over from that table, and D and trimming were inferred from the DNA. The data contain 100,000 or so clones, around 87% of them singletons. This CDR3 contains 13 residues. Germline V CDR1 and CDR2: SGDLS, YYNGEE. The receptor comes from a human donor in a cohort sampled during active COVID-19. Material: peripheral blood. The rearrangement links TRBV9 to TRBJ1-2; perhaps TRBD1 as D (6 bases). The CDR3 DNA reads TGTGCCCGCAGCGGGGGGGGCGCTCAGGGCTACACCTTC. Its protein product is CARSGGGAQGYTF.